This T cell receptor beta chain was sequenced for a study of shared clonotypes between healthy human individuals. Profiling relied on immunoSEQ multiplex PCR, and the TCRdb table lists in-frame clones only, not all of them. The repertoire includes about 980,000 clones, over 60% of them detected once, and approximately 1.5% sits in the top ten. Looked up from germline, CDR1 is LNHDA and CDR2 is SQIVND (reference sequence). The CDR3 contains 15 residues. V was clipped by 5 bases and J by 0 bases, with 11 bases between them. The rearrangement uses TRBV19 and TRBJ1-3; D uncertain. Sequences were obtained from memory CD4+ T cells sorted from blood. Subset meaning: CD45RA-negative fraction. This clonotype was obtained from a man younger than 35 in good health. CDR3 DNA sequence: TGTGCCAGTAGTGGACGCCTCGCCTCTGGAAACACCATATATTTT. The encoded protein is CASSGRLASGNTIYF.